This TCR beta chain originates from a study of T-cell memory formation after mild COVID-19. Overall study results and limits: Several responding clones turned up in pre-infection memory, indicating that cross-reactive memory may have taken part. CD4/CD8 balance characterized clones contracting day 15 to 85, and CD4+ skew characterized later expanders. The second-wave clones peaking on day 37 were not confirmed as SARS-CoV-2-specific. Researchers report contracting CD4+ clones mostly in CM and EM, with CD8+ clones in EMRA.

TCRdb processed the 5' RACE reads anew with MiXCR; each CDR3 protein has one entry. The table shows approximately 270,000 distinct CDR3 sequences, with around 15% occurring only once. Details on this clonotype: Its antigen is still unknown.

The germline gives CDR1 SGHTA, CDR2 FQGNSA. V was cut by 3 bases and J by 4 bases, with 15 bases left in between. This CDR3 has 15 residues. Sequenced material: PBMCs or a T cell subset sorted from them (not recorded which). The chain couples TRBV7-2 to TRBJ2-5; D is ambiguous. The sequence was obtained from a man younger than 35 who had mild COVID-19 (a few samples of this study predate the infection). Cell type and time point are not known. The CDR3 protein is CASSFQRARTETQYF. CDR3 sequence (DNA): TGTGCCAGCAGCTTCCAACGGGCTAGAACAGAGACCCAGTACTTC.